The 32 T cell receptor beta chains reported below all come from one sample, sequenced in a study of blood T cells in healthy people across ages. Sample-barcoded 5' priming and a J-beta primer mix drove a second PCR of about 6 to 12 cycles. Each CDR3 protein is one row after TCRdb ran MiXCR on the 5' RACE reads. The sample has about 800,000 distinct CDR3 sequences; 55% to 75% are singletons. The sequenced sample was blood. The receptors originated from a man younger than 40 in good health.

The sample holds a few counts of this clonotype. The rearrangement joins TRBV6-6 to TRBJ2-7; the match to TRBD1 covers 11 bases. V trimming: 0 bases; J trimming: 6 bases; junction bases outside the gene matches: 10. CDR1 MNHNY and CDR2 SVGAGI come from the germline V gene (reference sequence). The CDR3 is 17 amino acids. CDR3 sequence reads: CASSYSTWGQGGSEQYF. Here the CDR3 DNA reads TGTGCCAGCAGTTACTCGACGTGGGGACAGGGGGGGTCCGAGCAGTACTTC.

The chain couples TRBV7-2 to TRBJ2-1, with TRBD2 as a possible D gene (6 bases). Germline V CDR1 and CDR2: SGHTA, FQGNSA. The CDR3 is 16 amino acids. The V end lost 1 base, the J end lost 4 bases, and 14 bases lay between the germline ends. CDR3 amino acids: CASSLGGTPLYNEQFF. The CDR3 DNA reads TGTGCCAGCAGCTTAGGGGGGACTCCCCTGTACAATGAGCAGTTCTTC. The full variable domain, its missing parts supplied by reference TRBV7-2 and TRBJ2-1, is GAGVSQSPSNKVTEKGKDVELRCDPISGHTALYWYRQSLGQGLEFLIYFQGNSAPDKSGLPSDRFSAERTGGSVSTLTIQRTQQEDSAVYLCASSLGGTPLYNEQFFGPGTRLTVL.

This clonotype has only a few counts. The V and J genes are TRBV18 and TRBJ2-6; maybe TRBD1 (5 bases). CDR3 length: 15 residues. Germline V lookup: CDR1 KGHSH, CDR2 LQKENI. The ends were cut back, 3 bases at V and 2 bases at J, with 8 bases in the middle. CDR3 bases: TGTGCCAGCTCACCTCAGGGCGCTGGGGCCAACGTCCTGACTTTC. Amino acids: CASSPQGAGANVLTF.

The V call is TRBV10-1, the J call TRBJ2-7, with 11 bases fitting TRBD2. V shed 0 bases, J shed 4 bases, and the junction held 5 bases outside the gene matches. The CDR3 spans 16 residues. Germline lookup yields CDR1 WNHNN and CDR2 SYGVQD (reference sequence). Here the CDR3 DNA reads TGCGCCAGCAGTGAGTCGATTACTAGCGGGGGTTACGAGCAGTACTTC. Translation: CASSESITSGGYEQYF.

The rearrangement links TRBV5-1 to TRBJ2-7; perhaps TRBD1 as D (5 bases). CDR1 and CDR2 (germline): SGHRS, YFSETQ. V was trimmed by 1 base and J by 5 bases, leaving 10 bases between them. This CDR3 spans 13 amino acids. CDR3 amino acids: CASSLLGPHEQYF. The CDR3 coding sequence is TGCGCCAGCAGCTTGCTGGGGCCCCACGAGCAGTACTTC.

This chain joins TRBV12-3 or TRBV12-4 and TRBJ2-7; 10 nucleotides agree with TRBD2. This CDR3 is 16 amino acids long. Trimming took 5 bases from V and 2 from J; bases not matched to a gene: 9. CDR3 amino acids: CASSAQPAGGPYEQYF. The DNA for the CDR3 is TGTGCCAGCAGTGCCCAGCCAGCGGGGGGGCCCTACGAGCAGTACTTC.

This CDR3 is CASSRLDRPSYNEQFF. Here the CDR3 DNA reads TGTGCCAGCAGCCGGCTCGACAGGCCGTCCTACAATGAGCAGTTCTTC. V and J are TRBV7-9 and TRBJ2-1; possibly TRBD1 for D (6 bases). The CDR3 spans 16 residues. CDR1 and CDR2 from the germline V gene are SEHNR and FQNEAQ (reference sequence). V lost 5 bases and J 1 base, leaving 15 bases between the germline ends.

The gene calls are TRBV6-2 or TRBV6-3 and TRBJ2-4; possible D gene TRBD1, 6 bases. With the DNA end fitting TRBJ2-7 better, the J assignment may be wrong. The CDR3 totals 15 residues. Per germline, CDR1 MNHEY and CDR2 SVGEGT. CDR3 sequence: CASSYPTGHTYEQYF. The CDR3 DNA reads as TGTGCCAGCAGTTACCCGACGGGACACACCTACGAGCAGTACTTC.

This chain joins TRBV15 and TRBJ1-2; D gene uncertain. The CDR3 covers 16 residues. The V gene's germline CDR1 is LNHNV and CDR2 YYDKDF (reference sequence). V was pared by 5 bases and J by 2 bases, with 18 bases between. CDR3 in amino acids: CATSVPGYPGNYGYTF. In DNA, the CDR3 is TGTGCCACCAGCGTACCGGGCTATCCGGGGAACTATGGCTACACCTTC.

The rearrangement uses TRBV7-9 and TRBJ2-1; tentatively, D is TRBD2 (6 bases). With the DNA end fitting TRBJ2-7 better, the J assignment may be wrong. CDR3 size: 15 residues. CDR1 and CDR2 from the germline V gene are SEHNR and FQNEAQ (reference sequence). The CDR3 nucleotides are TGTGCCAGCAGCCCACGGGGGATTTTCCACAATGAGCAGTACTTC. The encoded protein is CASSPRGIFHNEQYF.

This sequence joins TRBV27 and TRBJ2-7; D call uncertain. V lost 5 bases and J 2 bases, leaving 10 bases between the germline ends. Germline CDR1 and CDR2: MNHEY and SMNVEV (reference sequence). This CDR3 spans 13 amino acids. CDR3 loop: CASSARPTYEQYF. The DNA for the CDR3 is TGTGCCAGCAGTGCCCGACCAACCTACGAGCAGTACTTC.

The V and J genes are TRBV21-1 and TRBJ2-5; the DNA was not used to check the table's D call, TRBD2. TRBV21-1 is described as a pseudogene. This CDR3 spans 12 amino acids. DNA of the CDR3: TGTGCCAGCACCCCGCAGGCTATGAAGCAGTACTTC. Translation: CASTPQAMKQYF.

The V and J genes are TRBV4-3 and TRBJ2-1, with D possibly being TRBD2 (5 bases). V was trimmed by 0 bases and J by 0 bases, leaving 12 bases between them. Germline assignment: CDR1 LGHNA and CDR2 YSLEER. The CDR3 extends over 17 amino acids. This CDR3 reads CASSQDRSGSSYNEQFF. Written as DNA, the CDR3 is TGCGCCAGCAGCCAAGATAGAAGCGGTAGCTCCTACAATGAGCAGTTCTTC.

The CDR3 nucleotides are TGTGCCAGCAGCTCAGGAATTATGAGACAGGGCTATGGCTACACCTTC. Its translation is CASSSGIMRQGYGYTF. The chain combines TRBV7-2 with TRBJ1-2, with TRBD1 matching 7 bases. The V gene's germline CDR1 is SGHTA and CDR2 FQGNSA. J lost 4 bases, V lost 4 bases, and 12 bases had no gene match. The CDR3 sequence is 16 residues long.

This chain uses TRBV11-2 with TRBJ2-7, with a possible D match to TRBD1 (6 bases). Germline CDR1 is SGHAT and CDR2 is FQNNGV. This CDR3 has 14 amino acids. Trimming shortened V by 6 bases and J by 0 bases, and 12 bases separated the two germline ends. The CDR3 is CASRADRSSYEQYF. The DNA of the CDR3 is TGTGCCAGCAGAGCCGACAGGAGCTCCTACGAGCAGTACTTC. The full variable domain, its missing parts supplied by reference TRBV11-2 and TRBJ2-7, is EAGVAQSPRYKIIEKRQSVAFWCNPISGHATLYWYQQILGQGPKLLIQFQNNGVVDDSQLPKDRFSAERLKGVDSTLKIQPAKLEDSAVYLCASRADRSSYEQYFGPGTRLTVT.

The chain has TRBV12-3 or TRBV12-4 and TRBJ2-7; 8 bases fit TRBD1. J lost 2 bases, V lost 6 bases, and 3 bases had no gene match. The CDR3 loop spans 13 amino acids. CDR3 nucleotide sequence: TGTGCCAGCAGGGTGACAGGGGCCTACGAGCAGTACTTC. As protein: CASRVTGAYEQYF.

This chain joins TRBV7-9 and TRBJ2-5, with TRBD2 identical over 7 bases. The length of the CDR3 is 13 residues. Trimming took 8 bases from V and 2 from J; bases not matched to a gene: 5. The germline gives CDR1 SEHNR, CDR2 FQNEAQ (reference sequence). The CDR3 bases are TGTGCCAGCGAGCGGGGATCTCAAGAGACCCAGTACTTC. Translated: CASERGSQETQYF.

The rearrangement links TRBV29-1 to TRBJ2-1, with 7 bases matching TRBD2. The CDR3 is 14 residues long. The trim removed 4 bases at V and 1 base at J, leaving 4 bases unmatched. The germline V gene encodes CDR1 SQVTM and CDR2 ANQGSEA. CDR3 sequence (DNA): TGCAGCGTTGCAGCTAGCGGATCCTACAATGAGCAGTTCTTC. As protein: CSVAASGSYNEQFF.

The sample holds one count of this clonotype. The chain combines TRBV9 with TRBJ1-2; TRBD1 matches 10 bases. The ends lost 4 bases at V and 4 bases at J; junction bases unmatched: 13. CDR1 SGDLS and CDR2 YYNGEE come from the germline V gene. The CDR3 totals 17 residues. Written as DNA, the CDR3 is TGTGCCAGCAGCTGGCGGACAGGGGGTCGGGACCTCTATGGCTACACCTTC. As protein: CASSWRTGGRDLYGYTF.

The chain recombines TRBV29-1 with TRBJ2-1, with 9 bases aligning to TRBD2. The CDR3 loop spans 19 amino acids. Germline CDR1 SQVTM, CDR2 ANQGSEA. J lost 3 bases, V lost 4 bases, and 19 bases had no gene match. The CDR3 DNA is TGCAGCGTTGGCGGCGGGGGGGTGGGGCTTGGTCATGGCTACAATGAGCAGTTCTTC. It yields the protein CSVGGGGVGLGHGYNEQFF.

This clonotype was observed a few times. The V and J genes are TRBV20-1 and TRBJ2-7, with D perhaps given as TRBD1 or TRBD2 (5 bases each). The CDR3 has 13 amino acids. Trimming cost V 5 bases and J 7 bases, with 18 bases left between them. From germline, CDR1 is DFQATT and CDR2 SNEGSKA (reference sequence). CDR3 bases: TGCAGTGCTGCAACCACGGGACGCGAGGAGCAGTACTTC. It translates to CSAATTGREEQYF.

The chain couples TRBV6-2 or TRBV6-3 to TRBJ2-1, with D perhaps being TRBD1 or TRBD2 (5 bases each). The germline V gene has CDR1 MNHEY and CDR2 SVGEGT. Trimming shortened V by 5 bases and J by 9 bases, and 17 bases separated the two germline ends. This CDR3 contains 14 residues. DNA of the CDR3: TGTGCCAGCAGTCCTTTGGGGACGGGGCGTGAGCAGTTCTTC. It codes for CASSPLGTGREQFF.

This clonotype was counted a few times. The chain couples TRBV18 to TRBJ1-4; D possibly corresponds to TRBD1 (6 bases). The CDR3 spans 14 residues. The germline V gene has CDR1 KGHSH and CDR2 LQKENI. V dropped 6 bases and J dropped 6 bases, with 14 bases sitting between them. CDR3 sequence reads: CASSPGQSDEKLFF. The CDR3 DNA reads as TGTGCCAGCTCCCCGGGACAATCAGATGAAAAACTGTTTTTT.

The chain has TRBV6-5 and TRBJ2-7; 7 bases fit TRBD1. Trimming took 5 bases from V and 3 from J; bases not matched to a gene: 7. CDR1 and CDR2 from the germline V gene are MNHEY and SVGAGI. This CDR3 region has 14 residues. CDR3 in amino acids: CASSIDREGYEQYF. CDR3 bases: TGTGCCAGCAGTATCGACAGGGAAGGCTACGAGCAGTACTTC.

The table lists this clonotype with a count of one. The gene calls are TRBV3-1 and TRBJ2-7; D may be TRBD2 (7 bases). Germline V gene sequence: CDR1 LGHDT, CDR2 YNNKEL (reference sequence). Trimming stripped 0 bases from V and 8 bases from J, with 20 bases between. This CDR3 has 16 residues. The CDR3 sequence is CASSQDRGGPAGKQYF. The CDR3 DNA sequence: TGTGCCAGCAGCCAAGACCGTGGGGGGCCAGCGGGGAAGCAGTACTTC.

This chain uses TRBV18 with TRBJ2-5, with D tentatively TRBD1 (6 bases). Germline values: CDR1 KGHSH, CDR2 LQKENI. V lost 3 bases, J lost 4 bases, and 18 bases lay in between. This CDR3 spans 16 amino acids. The CDR3 reads CASSPSVSGGSETQYF. The CDR3, as DNA: TGTGCCAGCTCACCTTCAGTTTCTGGGGGCTCAGAGACCCAGTACTTC.

The chain is built from TRBV5-1 and TRBJ1-1; 9 bases line up with TRBD1. The CDR3 length is 17 residues. With 2 bases clipped from V and 1 base from J, the junction kept 9 bases outside the gene matches. Germline values: CDR1 SGHRS, CDR2 YFSETQ. The CDR3 region is CASSFMTGGGSNTEAFF. The CDR3, as DNA: TGCGCCAGCAGCTTTATGACAGGGGGGGGATCGAACACTGAAGCTTTCTTT.

The J gene is TRBJ1-5, the V gene TRBV27, with TRBD1 identical over 9 bases. Germline CDR1 is MNHEY and CDR2 is SMNVEV (reference sequence). This CDR3 has 15 amino acids. J lost 6 bases, V lost 5 bases, and 8 bases had no gene match. The CDR3 loop is CASSPGTGSAQPQHF. In DNA form, the CDR3 reads TGTGCCAGCAGTCCAGGGACAGGGTCCGCTCAGCCCCAGCATTTT.

This chain connects TRBV10-2 to TRBJ1-6, with D possibly matching TRBD1 (5 bases). V dropped 2 bases and J dropped 9 bases, with 11 bases sitting between them. The CDR3 totals 14 residues. CDR1 and CDR2 from the germline V gene are WSHSY and SAAADI. CDR3 amino acids: CASSEGGFRSPLHF. The CDR3 nucleotides read TGCGCCAGCAGTGAGGGGGGTTTTCGTTCACCCCTCCACTTT.

The chain carries TRBV7-2 and TRBJ2-7; TRBD1 might be the D (6 bases). The end of the DNA aligns better with TRBJ2-5, so the J call may be wrong. The CDR3 covers 15 residues. Germline CDR1 reads SGHTA; CDR2 reads FQGNSA. The CDR3, as DNA: TGTGCCAGCAGCACCCTACAGGGAAAAGGGGAGACCCAGTACTTC. Its protein is CASSTLQGKGETQYF.

The chain joins TRBV27 to TRBJ2-6; D ambiguous. With 6 bases removed from V and 2 bases from J, the gap between germline ends came to 2 bases. In germline, CDR1 is MNHEY, CDR2 SMNVEV (reference sequence). This CDR3 has 12 residues. This CDR3 reads CASRAGANVLTF. CDR3 coding DNA: TGTGCCAGCAGGGCTGGGGCCAACGTCCTGACTTTC.

V usage is TRBV28 and J usage is TRBJ2-2, with D perhaps being TRBD1 or TRBD2 (7 bases each). V lost 4 bases and J lost 6, with 18 bases in between. The CDR3 is made up of 16 amino acids. The germline V gene encodes CDR1 MDHEN and CDR2 SYDVKM. The CDR3 loop is CASSSPSTGRAGELFF. Here the CDR3 DNA reads TGTGCCAGCAGTTCCCCTTCGACAGGGAGGGCCGGGGAGCTGTTTTTT. The full variable domain, with the rest looked up from reference TRBV28 and TRBJ2-2, is DVKVTQSSRYLVKRTGEKVFLECVQDMDHENMFWYRQDPGLGLRLIYFSYDVKMKEKGDIPEGYSVSREKKERFSLILESASTNQTSMYLCASSSPSTGRAGELFFGEGSRLTVL.